This T cell receptor beta chain emerged from a study of blood T cells in healthy people across ages (dated by TCRdb to about 2015). In the study overall: In model experiments, template switching captured about one uniquely barcoded TCR beta cDNA molecule for every two T cells. Using deep sequencing normalized with unique cDNA molecular identifiers, the study measured how TCR beta repertoire diversity changes with age. Donors were grouped into four age groups: young (average about 15 years), middle-aged (roughly 37), aged (approximately 58) and long-lived (about 89). Two additional independent replicas of 1 million unique cDNA reads from the same blood draw were analyzed for two donors (one aged 18 to 29 and one aged 80 or older).

The germline V gene (reference sequence) supplies CDR1 LGHDT and CDR2 YNNKEL. The CDR3 numbers 12 residues from cysteine through phenylalanine. This entry keeps only the CDR3 DNA: 36 bases, framed from base 1. A distance of 6 bases separates the germline ends of V and J, which lose 3 bases and 6 bases respectively. The donors were roughly 39 Caucasian individuals from Russia, aged roughly 6 to 100 years, who were systemically healthy. Approximately 10 milliliters of peripheral blood were collected from each donor into EDTA-treated Vacutainer tubes. Ficoll-Paque density-gradient centrifugation was used to isolate PBMCs, with at least 7 million per sample. Total RNA was extracted from PBMCs with Trizol reagent, with at least 6 micrograms obtained per sample. The percentages of naive CD45RAhigh/CD27high T cells were determined by flow cytometry on a PBMC aliquot from every donor. To prepare the library, 5' RACE was applied. Instrument used: Illumina HiSeq 2500. A second PCR of about 6 to 12 cycles was run with a J-beta primer mix and a sample-barcoded 5' primer. Each TCR beta cDNA molecule received a unique molecular identifier from a template-switch 5' adaptor carrying 12 random nucleotides. At least 3 million CDR3-containing paired-end reads were obtained from each sample. The Mint cDNA synthesis kit, primed by a TRBC-specific oligonucleotide, was used to synthesize first-strand cDNA from all RNA. Following uracil-DNA glycosylase treatment, a first 18-cycle PCR with universal primers M1SS and BC2_uni_R was performed on all cDNA. As for how the authors treated the data: Normalization of each sample was performed by random selection of 1 million high-quality reads, each carrying a distinct molecular identifier. Reads sharing molecular identifiers were discarded rather than binned into consensus sequences. CDR3 identification, clonotype clustering and error correction used MiTCR with a Q25 quality threshold and the strictest error-elimination algorithm. A nonparametric unseen species model with Euler transformation was used to estimate a lower bound on total TCR beta diversity. TCRdb trimmed public reads at Q25 via fastp, called clones via MiXCR and kept in-frame beta chains. Rows matching on CDR3 protein sequence are summarized as one entry with the most common DNA and genes. Here the V and J calls rest on TCRdb's processing, not on the authors' analysis. The sample table shows about 510,000 distinct CDR3 sequences, and about 28% are seen once. The biggest ten clones account for over 3.5% of the sample.

General findings and caveats noted by the study authors: Observed TCR beta diversity correlated strongly with the percentage of naive T cells measured by flow cytometry. Donor CMV infection status was unknown, potentially confounding age-related changes in expanded clonotypes. Because profiling used bulk unsorted PBMCs, naive and antigen-experienced compartments could not be compared conclusively. Estimates of total diversity based on one million sequenced T cells were considered lower bounds and underestimates. Observed TCR beta diversity per million T cells fell roughly linearly with age, and a significant reduction was already apparent by age around 36. Compared with the aged group, the long-lived group had more naive CD4+ T cells, fewer expanded clones and increased TCR diversity, suggesting age selection.

In its sample, this clonotype was seen a few times. Its antigen is not yet known. No base-level quality is on record; no much larger clone is a single base apart. This same sample was also part of a study on T cells of mothers and their children. As noted in the second study: Donors were nine systemically healthy Caucasian individuals: three mothers and their six children. cDNA synthesis used all of the extracted RNA, with approximately 1.4 ug of RNA in each 15 ul reaction. In the second PCR, the M1S primer added sample barcodes and 2-4 random nucleotides. Over 10 million TCR beta CDR3 reads came from each mother, compared with approximately 3 million reads from each child. TCR recombination output is similarly shaped by thymic selection in related and unrelated pairs, with a minor effect exerted by inherited differences. Related mother-child pairs always showed normalized repertoire overlap that was slightly higher than in unrelated mother-child pairs, though the difference was never significant. No persistent microchimeric T cell clones were detected, at a sensitivity of roughly 93 clones per million clonotypes. In the study, deep NGS was used to compare the TCR beta repertoires of mothers and children, and features distinguishing related mother-child pairs from unrelated individuals were sought. The mean age was roughly 40 +/- 4 years for the mothers and about 10 +/- 4 years for the children. After adapters were ligated using NEBNext reagents, the libraries underwent 100+100 nt paired-end sequencing on an Illumina HiSeq 2000. To prevent cross-contamination, the mother and child libraries were prepared one month apart and sequenced in separate runs. Each donor had between roughly 450,000 and 2,300,000 distinct TCR beta clonotypes identified. Naive TCR beta clonotypes were estimated from low-frequency clonotypes matched to each donor's FACS-determined naive share, without sorting.

The source is a boy aged 2 to 9 in good health. What was sequenced was blood. The chain uses TRBV3-1 and TRBJ2-1; no D segment can be confidently identified. The DNA sequence follows: TGTGCCAGCAGCCAGGCCTTCAATGAGCAGTTCTTC. Its protein reads: CASSQAFNEQFF.